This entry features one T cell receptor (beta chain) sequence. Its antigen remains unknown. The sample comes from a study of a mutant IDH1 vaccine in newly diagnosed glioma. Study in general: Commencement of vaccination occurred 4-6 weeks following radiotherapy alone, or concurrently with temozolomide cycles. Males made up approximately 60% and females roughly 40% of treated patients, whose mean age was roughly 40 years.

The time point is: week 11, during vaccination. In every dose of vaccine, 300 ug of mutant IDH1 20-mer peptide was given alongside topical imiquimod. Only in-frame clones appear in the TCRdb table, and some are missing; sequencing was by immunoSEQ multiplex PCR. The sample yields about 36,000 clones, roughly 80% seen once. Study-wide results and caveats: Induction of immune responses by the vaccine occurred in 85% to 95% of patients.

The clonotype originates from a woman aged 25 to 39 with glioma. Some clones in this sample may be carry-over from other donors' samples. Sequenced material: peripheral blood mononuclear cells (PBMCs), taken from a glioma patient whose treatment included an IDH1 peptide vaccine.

The CDR3 bases are TGCGCCAGCAGCTTGGCCACACAAGGCGAGCAGTACTTC. Protein product: CASSLATQGEQYF. V is TRBV5-1 and J is TRBJ2-7; D unresolved. Trimming cost V 0 bases and J 6 bases, with 10 bases left between them. The CDR3 loop spans 13 amino acids. The V gene's germline CDR1 is SGHRS and CDR2 YFSETQ. The variable domain in full, completed from reference TRBV5-1 and TRBJ2-7, reads KAGVTQTPRYLIKTRGQQVTLSCSPISGHRSVSWYQQTPGQGLQFLFEYFSETQRNKGNFPGRFSGRQFSNSRSEMNVSTLELGDSALYLCASSLATQGEQYFGPGTRLTVT.